The TCR beta chain described here comes from a study of T cells in localized non-small cell lung cancer. Data came from immunoSEQ multiplex PCR; TCRdb stores just in-frame clones and leaves some out. The sample lists about 1,500 clones, 30% to 40% occurring once. This clone was found a few times. Its antigen is undetermined. Study conclusions and caveats: Investigators sequenced only a single tumor region, leaving heterogeneity possible. Among the top 100 tumor clones, a median about 57 appeared in adjacent lung. There was an association of higher blood T cell density with longer overall survival.

The origin of this receptor is a woman aged 40-69 years with stage I lung adenocarcinoma. The starting material was lung tumor tissue, obtained before any cancer treatment.

The CDR3 here is CASRATGEGAFF. CDR3 coding DNA: TGTGCCAGCAGAGCAACAGGGGAGGGAGCTTTCTTT. J is TRBJ1-1 and V is TRBV9; 7 bases agree with TRBD1. Trimming at V came to 5 bases and at J to 10 bases, leaving 8 bases not matched to a gene. CDR1 and CDR2 (germline): SGDLS, YYNGEE. This CDR3 has 12 residues. Supplemented by reference TRBV9 and TRBJ1-1, the full variable domain reads DSGVTQTPKHLITATGQRVTLRCSPRSGDLSVYWYQQSLDQGLQFLIQYYNGEERAKGNILERFSAQQFPDLHSELNLSSLELGDSALYFCASRATGEGAFFGQGTRLTVV.